This TCR beta chain was captured in a study of identical twins. Unique molecular identifiers were in the cDNA, with template-switch universal primer binding. TCRdb re-called the 5' RACE reads with MiXCR, one entry per CDR3 protein. Among approximately 590,000 distinct CDR3 sequences, 9.5% to 10% were seen once, and the ten largest hold 2.5% to 3.5%. General study results and limits: Zero-insertion results could be subject to partial confounding by invariant MAIT and iNKT cells.

Details on this clonotype: Its antigen is not identified.

The CDR3 sequence is 16 residues long. V shed 4 bases and J 5 bases; nucleotides not matched to a gene: 11. Germline values: CDR1 SGHTA, CDR2 FQGNSA. Healthy Caucasians supplied all donations. The same data also contributed to another study, on yellow fever vaccine responses in identical twins. That paper states: Twins reportedly appeared to share part of their vaccine T cell response while keeping part individual.

Sequenced sample: PBMCs. The V gene is TRBV7-2, the J gene TRBJ2-5, with 9 bases identical to TRBD1. The receptor was isolated from a woman between 18 and 29 years old in good health. CDR3 region: CASSSLPGTGIETQYF. The CDR3, as DNA: TGTGCCAGCAGCTCGCTACCAGGGACAGGGATCGAGACCCAGTACTTC.